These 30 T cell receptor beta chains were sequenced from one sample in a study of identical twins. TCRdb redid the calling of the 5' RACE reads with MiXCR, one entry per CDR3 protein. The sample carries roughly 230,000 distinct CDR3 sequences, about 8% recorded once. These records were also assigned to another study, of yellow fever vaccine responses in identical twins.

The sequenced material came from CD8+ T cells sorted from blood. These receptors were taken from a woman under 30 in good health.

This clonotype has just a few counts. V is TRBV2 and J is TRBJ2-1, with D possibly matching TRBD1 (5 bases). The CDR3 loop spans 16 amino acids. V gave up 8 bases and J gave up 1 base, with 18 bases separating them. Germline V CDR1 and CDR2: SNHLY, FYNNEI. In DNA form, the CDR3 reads TGTGCCAGCCTCTGGGCGCCCCCAGGGTCCTACAATGAGCAGTTCTTC. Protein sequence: CASLWAPPGSYNEQFF.

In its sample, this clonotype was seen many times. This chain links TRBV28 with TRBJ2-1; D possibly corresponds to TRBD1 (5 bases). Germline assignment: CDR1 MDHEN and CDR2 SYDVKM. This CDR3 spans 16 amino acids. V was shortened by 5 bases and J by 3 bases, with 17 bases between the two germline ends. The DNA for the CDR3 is TGTGCCAGCAGTCCGGTGTGGGGCCCAAACTACAATGAGCAGTTCTTC. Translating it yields CASSPVWGPNYNEQFF. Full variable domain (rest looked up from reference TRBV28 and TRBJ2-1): DVKVTQSSRYLVKRTGEKVFLECVQDMDHENMFWYRQDPGLGLRLIYFSYDVKMKEKGDIPEGYSVSREKKERFSLILESASTNQTSMYLCASSPVWGPNYNEQFFGPGTRLTVL.

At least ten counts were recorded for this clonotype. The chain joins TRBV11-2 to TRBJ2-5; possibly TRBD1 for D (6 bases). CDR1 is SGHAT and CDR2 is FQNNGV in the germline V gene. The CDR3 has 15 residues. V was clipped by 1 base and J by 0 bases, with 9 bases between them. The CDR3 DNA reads TGTGCCAGCAGCTTAGGGCAGGGGTACCAAGAGACCCAGTACTTC. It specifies CASSLGQGYQETQYF.

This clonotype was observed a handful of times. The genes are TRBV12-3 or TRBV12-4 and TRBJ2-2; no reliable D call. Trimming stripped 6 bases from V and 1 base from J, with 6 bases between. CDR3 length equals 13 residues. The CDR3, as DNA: TGTGCCAGCAGAGCCCTGAACACCGGGGAGCTGTTTTTT. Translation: CASRALNTGELFF.

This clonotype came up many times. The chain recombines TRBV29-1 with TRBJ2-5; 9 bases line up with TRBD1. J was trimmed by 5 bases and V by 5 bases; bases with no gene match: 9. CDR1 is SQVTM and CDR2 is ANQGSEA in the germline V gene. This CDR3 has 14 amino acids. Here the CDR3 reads CSVLEGTGWETQYF. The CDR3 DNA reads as TGCAGCGTTTTGGAGGGGACAGGGTGGGAGACCCAGTACTTC. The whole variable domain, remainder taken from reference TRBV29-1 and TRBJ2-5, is SAVISQKPSRDICQRGTSLTIQCQVDSQVTMMFWYRQQPGQSLTLIATANQGSEATYESGFVIDKFPISRPNLTFSTLTVSNMSPEDSSIYLCSVLEGTGWETQYFGPGTRLLVL.

The CDR3 sequence is CSAPAEDTGELFF. Here the CDR3 DNA reads TGCAGTGCGCCAGCGGAGGACACCGGGGAGCTGTTTTTT. The chain couples TRBV20-1 to TRBJ2-2; tentative D call: TRBD2 (5 bases). V was shortened by 6 bases and J by 3 bases, with 11 bases between the two germline ends. The length of the CDR3 is 13 residues. Germline values: CDR1 DFQATT, CDR2 SNEGSKA (reference sequence).

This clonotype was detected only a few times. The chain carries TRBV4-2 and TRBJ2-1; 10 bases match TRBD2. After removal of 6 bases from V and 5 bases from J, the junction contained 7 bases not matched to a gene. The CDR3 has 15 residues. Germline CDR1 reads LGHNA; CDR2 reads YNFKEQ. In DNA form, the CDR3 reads TGTGCCAGCAGTCCTCGGACTAGCGGTAACAATGAGCAGTTCTTC. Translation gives CASSPRTSGNNEQFF.

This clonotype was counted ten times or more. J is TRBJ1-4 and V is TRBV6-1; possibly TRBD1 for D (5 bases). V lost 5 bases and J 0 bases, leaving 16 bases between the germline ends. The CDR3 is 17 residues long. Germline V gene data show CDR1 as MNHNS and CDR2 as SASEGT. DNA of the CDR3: TGTGCCAGCAGTCCCGGAGGGGTGGGAGCAACTAATGAAAAACTGTTTTTT. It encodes CASSPGGVGATNEKLFF.

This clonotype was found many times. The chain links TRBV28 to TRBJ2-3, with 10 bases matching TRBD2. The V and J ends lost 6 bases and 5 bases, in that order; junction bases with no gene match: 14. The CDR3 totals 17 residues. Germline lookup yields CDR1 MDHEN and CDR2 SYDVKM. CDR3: CASSLTSSGSFIDTQYF. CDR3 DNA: TGTGCCAGCAGCCTTACTTCTAGCGGGAGTTTCATAGATACGCAGTATTTT.

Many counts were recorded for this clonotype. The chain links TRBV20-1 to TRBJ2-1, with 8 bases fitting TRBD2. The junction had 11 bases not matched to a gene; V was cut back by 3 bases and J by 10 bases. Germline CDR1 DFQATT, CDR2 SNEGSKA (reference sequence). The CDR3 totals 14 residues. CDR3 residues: CSARLLAGIGEQFF. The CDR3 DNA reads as TGCAGTGCTAGGTTATTAGCGGGAATTGGGGAGCAGTTCTTC.

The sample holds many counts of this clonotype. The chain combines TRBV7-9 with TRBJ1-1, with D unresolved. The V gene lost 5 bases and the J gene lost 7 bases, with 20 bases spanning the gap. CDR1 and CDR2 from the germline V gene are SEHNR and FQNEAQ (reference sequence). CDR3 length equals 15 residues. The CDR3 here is CASSPDRMEHGEAFF. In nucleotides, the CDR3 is TGTGCCAGCAGCCCTGATAGGATGGAACACGGTGAAGCTTTCTTT.

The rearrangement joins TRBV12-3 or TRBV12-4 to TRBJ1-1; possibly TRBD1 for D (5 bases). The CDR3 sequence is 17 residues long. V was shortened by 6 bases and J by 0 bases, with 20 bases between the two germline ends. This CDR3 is CASSYSPGEHMNTEAFF. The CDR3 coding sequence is TGTGCCAGCAGCTATTCCCCGGGGGAGCACATGAACACTGAAGCTTTCTTT.

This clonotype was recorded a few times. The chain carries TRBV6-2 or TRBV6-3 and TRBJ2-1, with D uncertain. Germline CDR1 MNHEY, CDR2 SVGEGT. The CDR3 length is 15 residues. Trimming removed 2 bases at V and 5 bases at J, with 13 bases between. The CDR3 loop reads CASSYVGIFDNEQFF. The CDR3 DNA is TGTGCCAGCAGTTACGTGGGAATTTTTGACAATGAGCAGTTCTTC.

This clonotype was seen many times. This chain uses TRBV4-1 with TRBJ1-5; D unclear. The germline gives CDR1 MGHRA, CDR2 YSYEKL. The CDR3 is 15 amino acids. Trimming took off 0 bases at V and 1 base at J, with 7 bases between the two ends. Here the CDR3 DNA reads TGCGCCAGCAGCCAAGATTGGGCGAGCAATCAGCCCCAGCATTTT. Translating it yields CASSQDWASNQPQHF.

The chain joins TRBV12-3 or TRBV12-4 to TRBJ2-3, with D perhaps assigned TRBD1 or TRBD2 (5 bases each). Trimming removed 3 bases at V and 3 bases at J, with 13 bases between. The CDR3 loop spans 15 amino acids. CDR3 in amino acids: CASSFLPRETDTQYF. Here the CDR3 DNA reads TGTGCCAGCAGTTTTCTCCCCAGGGAGACAGATACGCAGTATTTT.

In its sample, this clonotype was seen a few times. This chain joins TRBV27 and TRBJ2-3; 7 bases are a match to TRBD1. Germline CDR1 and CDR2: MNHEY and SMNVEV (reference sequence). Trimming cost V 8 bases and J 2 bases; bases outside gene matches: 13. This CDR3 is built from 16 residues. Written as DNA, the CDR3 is TGTGCCAGCGGCCGGAGACAGGGAATTTCCACAGATACGCAGTATTTT. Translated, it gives CASGRRQGISTDTQYF.

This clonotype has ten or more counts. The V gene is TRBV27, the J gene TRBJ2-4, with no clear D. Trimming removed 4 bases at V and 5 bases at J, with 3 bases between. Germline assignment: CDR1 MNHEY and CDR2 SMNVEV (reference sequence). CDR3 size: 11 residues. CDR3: CASSWENIQYF. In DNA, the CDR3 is TGTGCCAGCAGTTGGGAAAACATTCAGTACTTC.

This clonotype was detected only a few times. The CDR3 loop reads CSARDLGVPIYEQYF. CDR3 bases: TGCAGTGCTAGAGATCTCGGAGTTCCCATCTACGAGCAGTACTTC. The chain joins TRBV20-1 to TRBJ2-7; D call uncertain. The CDR3 is 15 amino acids. Germline CDR1 reads DFQATT; CDR2 reads SNEGSKA (reference sequence). Trimming stripped 0 bases from V and 3 bases from J, with 15 bases between.

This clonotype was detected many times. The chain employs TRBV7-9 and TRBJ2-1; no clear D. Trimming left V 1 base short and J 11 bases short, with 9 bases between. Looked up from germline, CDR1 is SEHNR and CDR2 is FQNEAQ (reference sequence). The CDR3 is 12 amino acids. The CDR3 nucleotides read TGTGCCAGCAGCTTAGAGTACAACCAGCAGTTCTTC. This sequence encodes CASSLEYNQQFF. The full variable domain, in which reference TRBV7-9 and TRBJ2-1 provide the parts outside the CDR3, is DTGVSQNPRHKITKRGQNVTFRCDPISEHNRLYWYRQTLGQGPEFLTYFQNEAQLEKSRLLSDRFSAERPKGSFSTLEIQRTEQGDSAMYLCASSLEYNQQFFGPGTRLTVL.

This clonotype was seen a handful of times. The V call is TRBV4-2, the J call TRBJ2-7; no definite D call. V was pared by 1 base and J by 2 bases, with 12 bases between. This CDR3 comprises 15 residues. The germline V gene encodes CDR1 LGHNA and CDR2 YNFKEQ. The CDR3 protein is CASSQGRSETYEQYF. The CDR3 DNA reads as TGTGCCAGCAGCCAAGGGCGATCTGAGACCTACGAGCAGTACTTC.

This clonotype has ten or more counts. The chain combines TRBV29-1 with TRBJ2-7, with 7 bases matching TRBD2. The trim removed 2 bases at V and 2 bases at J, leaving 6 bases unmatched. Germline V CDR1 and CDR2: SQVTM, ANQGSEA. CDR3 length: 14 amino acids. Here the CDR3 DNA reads TGCAGCGTTGAAAGGGAGGGACGCCCCTACGAGCAGTACTTC. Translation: CSVEREGRPYEQYF.

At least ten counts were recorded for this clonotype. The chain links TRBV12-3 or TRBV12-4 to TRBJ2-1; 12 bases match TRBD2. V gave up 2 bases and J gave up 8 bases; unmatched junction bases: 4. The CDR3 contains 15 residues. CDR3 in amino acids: CASSLLAGGPDEQFF. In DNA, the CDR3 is TGTGCCAGCAGTTTACTAGCGGGAGGGCCGGATGAGCAGTTCTTC.

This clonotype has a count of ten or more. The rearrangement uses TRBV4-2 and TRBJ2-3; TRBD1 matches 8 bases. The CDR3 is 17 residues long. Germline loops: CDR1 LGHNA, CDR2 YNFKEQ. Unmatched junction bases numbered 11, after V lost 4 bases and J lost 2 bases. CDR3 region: CASSLHRGVVVTDTQYF. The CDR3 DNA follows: TGTGCCAGCAGCCTACACAGGGGGGTAGTCGTCACAGATACGCAGTATTTT.

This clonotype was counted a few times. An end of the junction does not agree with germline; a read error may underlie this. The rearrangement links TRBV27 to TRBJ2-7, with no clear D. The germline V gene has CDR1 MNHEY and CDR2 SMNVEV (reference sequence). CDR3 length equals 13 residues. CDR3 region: CASRLSGFYEQYF. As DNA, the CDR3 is TGTGCCAGCAGATTATCCGGGTTCTACGAGCAGTACTTC.

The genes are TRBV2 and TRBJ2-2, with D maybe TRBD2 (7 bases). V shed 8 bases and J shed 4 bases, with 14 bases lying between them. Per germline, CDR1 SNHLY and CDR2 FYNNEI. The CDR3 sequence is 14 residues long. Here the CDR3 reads CASAGAAVTGELFF. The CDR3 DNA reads TGTGCCAGCGCGGGGGCGGCTGTCACCGGGGAGCTGTTTTTT.

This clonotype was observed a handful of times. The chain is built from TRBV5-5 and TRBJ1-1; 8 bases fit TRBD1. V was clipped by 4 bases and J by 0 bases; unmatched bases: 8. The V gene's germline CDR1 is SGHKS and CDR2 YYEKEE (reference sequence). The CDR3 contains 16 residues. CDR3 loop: CASSPGQGIMNTEAFF. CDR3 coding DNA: TGTGCCAGCAGCCCCGGACAGGGTATCATGAACACTGAAGCTTTCTTT.

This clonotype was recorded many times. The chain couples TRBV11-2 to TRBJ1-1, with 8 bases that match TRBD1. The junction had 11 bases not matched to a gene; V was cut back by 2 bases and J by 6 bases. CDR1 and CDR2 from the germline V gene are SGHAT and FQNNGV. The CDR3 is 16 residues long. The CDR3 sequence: CASSLSLGLTGAEAFF. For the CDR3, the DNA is TGTGCCAGCAGCTTAAGTCTGGGGCTGACAGGGGCTGAAGCTTTCTTT.

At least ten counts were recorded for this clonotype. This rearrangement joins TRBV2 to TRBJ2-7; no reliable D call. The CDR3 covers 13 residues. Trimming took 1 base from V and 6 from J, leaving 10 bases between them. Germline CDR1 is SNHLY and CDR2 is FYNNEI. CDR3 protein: CASSEGWTPEQYF. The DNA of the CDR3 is TGTGCCAGCAGTGAAGGTTGGACCCCCGAGCAGTACTTC.

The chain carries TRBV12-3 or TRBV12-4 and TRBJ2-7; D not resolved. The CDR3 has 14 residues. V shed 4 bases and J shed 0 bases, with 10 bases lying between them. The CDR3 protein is CASSSAVASYEQYF. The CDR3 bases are TGTGCCAGCAGTTCCGCGGTGGCCTCCTACGAGCAGTACTTC.

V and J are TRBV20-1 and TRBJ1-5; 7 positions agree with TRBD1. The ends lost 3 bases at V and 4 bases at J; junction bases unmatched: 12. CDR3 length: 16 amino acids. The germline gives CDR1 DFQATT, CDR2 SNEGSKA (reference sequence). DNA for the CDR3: TGCAGTGCTAGGGACATTGGACAGGCCTTTAATCAGCCCCAGCATTTT. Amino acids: CSARDIGQAFNQPQHF.